This T cell receptor (beta chain) was sequenced for a study of T-cell memory formation after mild COVID-19. The V segment lost 6 bases and the J segment 7 bases; nucleotides outside the gene matches: 12. The CDR3 has 15 residues. This clonotype has more than one count but fewer than ten. MiXCR, applied by TCRdb to the 5' RACE reads, yields one record per CDR3 protein. The repertoire holds approximately 410,000 distinct CDR3 sequences, with more than 20% as singletons. Specimen: PBMCs or a T cell subset sorted from them (not recorded which). V is TRBV12-3 or TRBV12-4 and J is TRBJ1-2, with 9 bases matching TRBD1. This TCR was sampled from an adult woman who had mild COVID-19 (a few samples of this study predate the infection). Cell type and time point are not known. In nucleotides, the CDR3 is TGTGCCAGCAGCTTTACACAGGGGGCCTCTATTGGCTACACCTTC. This codes for CASSFTQGASIGYTF.